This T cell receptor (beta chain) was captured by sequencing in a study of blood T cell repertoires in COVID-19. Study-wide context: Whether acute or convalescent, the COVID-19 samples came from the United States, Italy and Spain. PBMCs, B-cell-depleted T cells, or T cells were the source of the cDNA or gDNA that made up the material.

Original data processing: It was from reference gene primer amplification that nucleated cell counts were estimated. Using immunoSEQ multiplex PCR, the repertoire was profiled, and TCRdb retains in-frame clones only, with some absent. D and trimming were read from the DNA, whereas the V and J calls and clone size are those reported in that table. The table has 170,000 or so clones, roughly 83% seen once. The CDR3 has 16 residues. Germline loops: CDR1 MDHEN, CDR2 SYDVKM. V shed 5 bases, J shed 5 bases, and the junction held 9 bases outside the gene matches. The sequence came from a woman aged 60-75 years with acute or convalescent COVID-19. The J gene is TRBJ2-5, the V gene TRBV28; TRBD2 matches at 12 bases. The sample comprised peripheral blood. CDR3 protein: CASSPGTSGGWETQYF. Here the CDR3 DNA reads TGTGCCAGCAGTCCAGGAACTAGCGGGGGGTGGGAGACCCAGTACTTC.